This T cell receptor (beta chain) is drawn from a study of blood T cell repertoires in COVID-19. The study drew participants aged about 18 to 95 years from 20 to 30 US areas. Cohort 3 recovery required two negative PCRs, clearance, or symptom resolution. This table comes from immunoSEQ multiplex PCR, and its TCRdb copy is limited to in-frame clones, with some not included. The sample includes fewer than 350,000 clones, under 90% of them seen just once. This TCR came from a woman aged 40 to 50 who had recovered from COVID-19. Sequenced material: PBMCs or T cells enriched from blood (not recorded which).

This CDR3 reads CASSQGGPGTGELFF. CDR3 sequence (DNA): TGTGCCAGCAGCCAGGGAGGGCCGGGTACCGGGGAGCTGTTTTTT. This sequence joins TRBV5-4 and TRBJ2-2; TRBD2 matches at 7 bases. This CDR3 is 15 amino acids long. Germline V CDR1 and CDR2: SGHNT, YYREEE (reference sequence). V was clipped by 4 bases and J by 5 bases; unmatched bases: 8.